The entry below gives a single T cell receptor beta chain sequence along with its context. This sample is drawn from a study of CD8+ T cells in alopecia areata. Extracted from the samples, RNA was reverse transcribed into cDNA to serve as the sequencing template. Sequencing used immunoSEQ multiplex PCR; TCRdb keeps in-frame clones, though not all of them. The profile shows about 180,000 clones, around 64% of them singletons. The germline V gene encodes CDR1 SNHLY and CDR2 FYNNEI. CDR3 length equals 16 residues. Deletions cut 3 bases from V and 13 bases from J, with 22 bases between. The TCR sequence derives from a human donor with alopecia areata. The input for sequencing was CD8+ T cells sorted from blood, taken at week 0. The rearrangement joins TRBV2 to TRBJ1-6; no reliable D call. DNA for the CDR3: TGTGCCAGCAGTGATGAAGGGTTTGAGCGAATAAGGCCCCTCCACTTT. Amino acid sequence: CASSDEGFERIRPLHF.